These 32 T cell receptor beta chains were sequenced from one sample in a study of human T cells and chemical hapten exposure. Time point specified: pre-sensitization, week 0. The treatment denotes: therapeutic diphenylcyclopropenone sensitization with weekly scalp DPC. MiXCR, run by TCRdb on the RACE reads, gives a single entry per CDR3 protein. The data show about 70,000 distinct CDR3 sequences, with approximately 9.9% seen just once and about 5% held by the top ten. The input for sequencing was whole blood, taken in connection with sensitization to the hapten diphenylcyclopropenone (DPC). These receptors all come from a woman aged 45 to 65 with alopecia areata. Some clones in this sample may be carry-over from other donors' samples.

This clonotype has at least ten counts. The chain employs TRBV7-9 and TRBJ1-2; D remains ambiguous. Trimming shortened V by 1 base and J by 8 bases, and 11 bases separated the two germline ends. The CDR3 totals 13 residues. Germline CDR1 SEHNR, CDR2 FQNEAQ (reference sequence). The DNA for the CDR3 is TGTGCCAGCAGCTTAGAAGGACCACTCGGCTACACCTTC. It yields the protein CASSLEGPLGYTF.

The CDR3 coding sequence is TGTGCCAGCAGCTTAGAAGGATTGGAGTTCTTC. It is translated as CASSLEGLEFF. The chain uses TRBV7-9 and TRBJ2-1; D is unresolved. The length of the CDR3 is 11 residues. CDR1 is SEHNR and CDR2 is FQNEAQ in the germline V gene (reference sequence). V was shortened by 1 base and J by 14 bases, with 9 bases between the two germline ends.

This clonotype occurred a few times. This sequence joins TRBV19 and TRBJ2-7, with 8 bases lining up with TRBD1. Germline loops: CDR1 LNHDA, CDR2 SQIVND (reference sequence). The CDR3 has 16 amino acids. With 4 bases clipped from V and 0 bases from J, the junction kept 8 bases outside the gene matches. CDR3 nucleotides: TGTGCCAGTAGTACCGGACAGGGTGGGAACTCCTACGAGCAGTACTTC. Translating gives CASSTGQGGNSYEQYF.

This clonotype was seen a few times. The chain links TRBV7-9 to TRBJ2-5; TRBD1 matches at 12 bases. With V trimmed by 2 bases and J by 0 bases, 4 bases remained unmatched. The length of the CDR3 is 17 residues. From germline, CDR1 is SEHNR and CDR2 FQNEAQ (reference sequence). This CDR3 is CASSLWGQGADQETQYF. The CDR3 bases are TGTGCCAGCAGCTTATGGGGACAGGGGGCGGACCAAGAGACCCAGTACTTC.

The chain recombines TRBV5-5 with TRBJ1-2; D remains unclear. This CDR3 is built from 14 residues. V lost 0 bases and J lost 4, with 10 bases in between. Germline V gene sequence: CDR1 SGHKS, CDR2 YYEKEE (reference sequence). The CDR3 coding sequence is TGTGCCAGCAGCTTGGAACGGGCAGCCTATGGCTACACCTTC. This codes for CASSLERAAYGYTF. The whole variable domain, remainder taken from reference TRBV5-5 and TRBJ1-2, is DAGVTQSPTHLIKTRGQQVTLRCSPISGHKSVSWYQQVLGQGPQFIFQYYEKEERGRGNFPDRFSARQFPNYSSELNVNALLLGDSALYLCASSLERAAYGYTFGSGTRLTVV.

Ten or more counts support this clonotype. The chain uses TRBV5-1 and TRBJ1-3; 7 bases line up with TRBD1. Trimming removed 4 bases from V and 0 bases from J; junction bases left unmatched: 10. The germline V gene has CDR1 SGHRS and CDR2 YFSETQ. The CDR3 loop spans 17 amino acids. DNA of the CDR3: TGCGCCAGCAGCGAACCAGACAGGGCCGTCTCTGGAAACACCATATATTTT. Translating gives CASSEPDRAVSGNTIYF. Complete variable domain (other parts from reference TRBV5-1 and TRBJ1-3): KAGVTQTPRYLIKTRGQQVTLSCSPISGHRSVSWYQQTPGQGLQFLFEYFSETQRNKGNFPGRFSGRQFSNSRSEMNVSTLELGDSALYLCASSEPDRAVSGNTIYFGEGSWLTVV.

This clonotype was seen at least ten times. This chain connects TRBV7-2 to TRBJ2-7, with D possibly matching TRBD2 (6 bases). Germline V gene lookup returns CDR1 SGHTA and CDR2 FQGNSA. V gave up 5 bases and J gave up 7 bases, with 12 bases separating them. The CDR3 spans 12 residues. CDR3 loop: CASSPYGGEQYF. CDR3 nucleotide sequence: TGTGCCAGCAGCCCGTATGGGGGGGAGCAGTACTTC.

The J gene is TRBJ1-1, the V gene TRBV2; D remains ambiguous. The ends were cut back, 8 bases at V and 4 bases at J, with 20 bases in the middle. This CDR3 is 15 amino acids long. Per the germline V gene, CDR1 is SNHLY and CDR2 is FYNNEI. CDR3 sequence reads: CASSAQRGLSTEAFF. CDR3 DNA: TGTGCCAGCTCCGCCCAGAGAGGGCTGAGCACTGAAGCTTTCTTT.

The CDR3 bases are TGTGCCAGCAGCTTGGGGCTAGCGGGAGGATACAATGAGCAGTTCTTC. Protein sequence: CASSLGLAGGYNEQFF. The rearrangement uses TRBV5-6 and TRBJ2-1; 11 bases match TRBD2. From germline, CDR1 is SGHDT and CDR2 YYEEEE. The CDR3 has 16 amino acids. Trimming cost V 0 bases and J 4 bases; bases outside gene matches: 3.

The V call is TRBV27, the J call TRBJ1-5, with D possibly TRBD1 on 6 matching bases. The CDR3 is made up of 14 amino acids. Trimming cost V 5 bases and J 11 bases, with 19 bases left between them. CDR1 is MNHEY and CDR2 is SMNVEV in the germline V gene (reference sequence). The CDR3 loop is CASSGNRARGAQHF. The CDR3 bases are TGTGCCAGCAGTGGAAACAGGGCCCGGGGGGCCCAGCATTTT.

The table lists this clonotype with many counts. This sequence joins TRBV7-2 and TRBJ1-6; D is perhaps TRBD1 (5 bases). This CDR3 region has 13 residues. The V end lost 6 bases, the J end lost 10 bases, and 13 bases lay between the germline ends. Germline CDR1 reads SGHTA; CDR2 reads FQGNSA. The CDR3 loop reads CASRWGVESPLHF. CDR3 sequence (DNA): TGTGCCAGCAGATGGGGGGTTGAATCACCCCTCCACTTT.

The chain carries TRBV7-3 and TRBJ2-3; no clear D gene. The V end was cut by 5 bases, the J end by 2 bases, with 17 bases between. The germline gives CDR1 SGHTA, CDR2 FQGTGA. The CDR3 has 16 residues. The CDR3 loop is CASSTGLGSSTDTQYF. The DNA for the CDR3 is TGTGCCAGCAGCACCGGGTTAGGCAGCTCCACAGATACGCAGTATTTT.

This clonotype showed up many times. This rearrangement joins TRBV6-2 or TRBV6-3 to TRBJ2-1, with 7 bases lining up with TRBD1. This CDR3 contains 16 residues. Germline V gene data show CDR1 as MNHEY and CDR2 as SVGEGT. After removal of 6 bases from V and 3 bases from J, the junction contained 11 bases not matched to a gene. CDR3 nucleotides: TGTGCCAGCAGGATCGCGACAGGGCAAGGCTACAATGAGCAGTTCTTC. Protein: CASRIATGQGYNEQFF.

At least ten counts were recorded for this clonotype. The chain is built from TRBV18 and TRBJ1-1; the D is unclear. Per germline, CDR1 KGHSH and CDR2 LQKENI. This CDR3 spans 16 amino acids. V was cut by 5 bases and J by 1 base, with 17 bases left in between. Here the CDR3 reads CASSSSQQKPNTEAFF. Here the CDR3 DNA reads TGTGCCAGCTCAAGTTCGCAGCAGAAACCGAACACTGAAGCTTTCTTT. The whole variable domain, remainder taken from reference TRBV18 and TRBJ1-1, is NAGVMQNPRHLVRRRGQEARLRCSPMKGHSHVYWYRQLPEEGLKFMVYLQKENIIDESGMPKERFSAEFPKEGPSILRIQQVVRGDSAAYFCASSSSQQKPNTEAFFGQGTRLTVV.

In this sample, this clonotype turned up many times. J is TRBJ2-3 and V is TRBV7-3; TRBD2 matches 7 bases. The CDR3 spans 18 residues. Germline values: CDR1 SGHTA, CDR2 FQGTGA. The V segment lost 1 base and the J segment 3 bases; nucleotides outside the gene matches: 13. The CDR3 DNA follows: TGTGCCAGCAGCTTAAGTGGGAGGGCGACGGGCTCAACAGATACGCAGTATTTT. This translates into CASSLSGRATGSTDTQYF.

In its sample, this clonotype was seen many times. This sequence joins TRBV3-1 and TRBJ2-1, with a possible D match to TRBD2 (6 bases). The CDR3 is 12 residues long. V lost 1 base and J lost 15, with 13 bases in between. CDR1 LGHDT and CDR2 YNNKEL come from the germline V gene (reference sequence). CDR3 loop: CASSQGGTRRFF. The CDR3 DNA sequence: TGTGCCAGCAGCCAAGGCGGGACTCGCCGGTTCTTC.

V is TRBV4-1 and J is TRBJ2-1; maybe TRBD2 (6 bases). V was trimmed by 1 base and J by 2 bases, leaving 9 bases between them. This CDR3 has 15 amino acids. Per the germline V gene, CDR1 is MGHRA and CDR2 is YSYEKL. The DNA for the CDR3 is TGCGCCAGCAGCCAAGCGGGGGAGCCCTACAATGAGCAGTTCTTC. Residues: CASSQAGEPYNEQFF.

The CDR3 nucleotides are TGCGCCACCCATGACAGCTACAATGAGCAGTTCTTC. It translates to CATHDSYNEQFF. The chain couples TRBV10-2 to TRBJ2-1; a weak D match, TRBD1 (5 bases). The CDR3 consists of 12 residues. The V and J ends lost 10 bases and 3 bases respectively, with 10 bases between them. CDR1 and CDR2 (germline): WSHSY, SAAADI.

This clonotype was recorded many times. This rearrangement joins TRBV6-2 or TRBV6-3 to TRBJ1-2, with D hard to call. V lost 2 bases to trimming and J lost 4 bases, with 23 bases between them. The CDR3 totals 18 residues. CDR1 and CDR2 (germline): MNHEY, SVGEGT. The DNA for the CDR3 is TGTGCCAGCAGTTACCTTCAGAAAAGAACGACGACTTTCTATGGCTACACCTTC. This gives the protein CASSYLQKRTTTFYGYTF.

The chain couples TRBV5-4 to TRBJ2-1; D is unclear. The CDR3 loop spans 13 amino acids. V was cut by 1 base and J by 9 bases, with 11 bases left in between. Germline CDR1 SGHNT, CDR2 YYREEE (reference sequence). CDR3 in amino acids: CASSLSQRGEQFF. CDR3 nucleotides: TGTGCCAGCAGCTTGAGCCAGCGTGGTGAGCAGTTCTTC. Full variable domain (remainder filled in from reference TRBV5-4 and TRBJ2-1): ETGVTQSPTHLIKTRGQQVTLRCSSQSGHNTVSWYQQALGQGPQFIFQYYREEENGRGNFPPRFSGLQFPNYSSELNVNALELDDSALYLCASSLSQRGEQFFGPGTRLTVL.

The table lists this clonotype with a few counts. The J gene is TRBJ2-1, the V gene TRBV7-2, with 11 bases fitting TRBD1. Looked up from germline, CDR1 is SGHTA and CDR2 is FQGNSA. The CDR3 is 16 amino acids. With V trimmed by 6 bases and J by 6 bases, 10 bases remained unmatched. The CDR3 reads CASRVQGGTGGNEQFF. The CDR3 DNA reads as TGTGCCAGCAGAGTCCAGGGCGGGACAGGGGGCAATGAGCAGTTCTTC. Variable domain in full (rest from reference TRBV7-2 and TRBJ2-1): GAGVSQSPSNKVTEKGKDVELRCDPISGHTALYWYRQSLGQGLEFLIYFQGNSAPDKSGLPSDRFSAERTGGSVSTLTIQRTQQEDSAVYLCASRVQGGTGGNEQFFGPGTRLTVL.

The chain joins TRBV9 to TRBJ2-5; 7 bases align to TRBD2. Germline CDR1 reads SGDLS; CDR2 reads YYNGEE. V lost 4 bases to trimming and J lost 2 bases; unmatched junction nucleotides: 8. The length of the CDR3 is 15 residues. The CDR3 sequence: CASSSFAGDQETQYF. CDR3 nucleotide sequence: TGTGCCAGCAGCTCATTCGCGGGGGATCAAGAGACCCAGTACTTC.

The chain combines TRBV29-1 with TRBJ2-1, with D perhaps TRBD1 or TRBD2 (5 bases each). Germline loops: CDR1 SQVTM, CDR2 ANQGSEA. CDR3 size: 11 residues. Deletions cut 7 bases from V and 7 bases from J, with 11 bases between. The CDR3 loop reads CSARGGNEQFF. The CDR3, as DNA: TGCAGCGCACGGGGCGGTAATGAGCAGTTCTTC.

This clonotype appeared many times. The V gene is TRBV18, the J gene TRBJ1-4; unclear D gene. CDR1 and CDR2 from the germline V gene are KGHSH and LQKENI. Trimming pared 6 bases from V and 5 bases from J, leaving 13 bases between. The CDR3 spans 14 residues. CDR3 nucleotide sequence: TGTGCCAGCTCCGGCCGGGAAGCCAATGAAAAACTGTTTTTT. As protein: CASSGREANEKLFF.

The J gene is TRBJ1-2, the V gene TRBV11-2, with 8 bases fitting TRBD1. Per germline, CDR1 SGHAT and CDR2 FQNNGV. This CDR3 has 16 amino acids. The junction had 8 bases not matched to a gene; V was cut back by 1 base and J by 4 bases. The CDR3 protein is CASSLGSGGMGYGYTF. The DNA of the CDR3 is TGTGCCAGCAGCTTAGGCTCAGGGGGCATGGGCTATGGCTACACCTTC. Full variable domain (missing parts from reference TRBV11-2 and TRBJ1-2): EAGVAQSPRYKIIEKRQSVAFWCNPISGHATLYWYQQILGQGPKLLIQFQNNGVVDDSQLPKDRFSAERLKGVDSTLKIQPAKLEDSAVYLCASSLGSGGMGYGYTFGSGTRLTVV.

V is TRBV11-3 and J is TRBJ2-7; a weak D match, TRBD1 (6 bases). Trimming cost V 3 bases and J 4 bases, with 10 bases left between them. Germline V gene lookup returns CDR1 SGHNT and CDR2 YENEEA. There are 13 residues in the CDR3. This CDR3 reads CASSLDSAYEQYF. CDR3 nucleotide sequence: TGTGCCAGCAGCTTGGACAGCGCTTACGAGCAGTACTTC. Full variable domain (remainder filled in from reference TRBV11-3 and TRBJ2-7): EAGVVQSPRYKIIEKKQPVAFWCNPISGHNTLYWYLQNLGQGPELLIRYENEEAVDDSQLPKDRFSAERLKGVDSTLKIQPAELGDSAVYLCASSLDSAYEQYFGPGTRLTVT.

V usage is TRBV9 and J usage is TRBJ1-1, with 8 nucleotides matching TRBD1. J was trimmed by 10 bases and V by 3 bases; bases with no gene match: 5. The CDR3 sequence is 12 residues long. Germline V CDR1 and CDR2: SGDLS, YYNGEE. The CDR3 DNA follows: TGTGCCAGCAGCGCCGACAGGGGCCGAGCTTTCTTT. Translation gives CASSADRGRAFF.

This clonotype was detected only a few times. The rearrangement links TRBV25-1 to TRBJ2-1; TRBD2 matches at 9 bases. V was pared by 6 bases and J by 16 bases, with 19 bases of the junction left unmatched. Germline CDR1 is MGHDK and CDR2 is SYGVNS. The CDR3 is 15 residues long. Here the CDR3 reads CASRIRASGKSAQFF. CDR3 sequence (DNA): TGTGCCAGCAGAATTAGGGCTAGCGGGAAATCCGCGCAATTCTTC.

This clonotype was observed at least ten times. The V gene is TRBV5-5, the J gene TRBJ2-7, with D tentatively TRBD1 (5 bases). Germline V gives CDR1 SGHKS, CDR2 YYEKEE (reference sequence). This CDR3 region has 14 residues. Trimming cost V 4 bases and J 4 bases, with 15 bases left between them. The CDR3 protein is CASSLSAGPYEQYF. Written as DNA, the CDR3 is TGTGCCAGCAGCCTATCTGCAGGGCCTTACGAGCAGTACTTC.

The chain links TRBV12-3 or TRBV12-4 to TRBJ1-2; D is possibly TRBD1 (5 bases). With 2 bases removed from V and 2 bases from J, the gap between germline ends came to 12 bases. The CDR3 spans 15 residues. As DNA, the CDR3 is TGTGCCAGCAGTTTATCCGGGACTACGAACTATGGCTACACCTTC. It is translated as CASSLSGTTNYGYTF.

This clonotype was counted a few times. The rearrangement links TRBV7-9 to TRBJ1-5; D is undetermined. Trimming took off 3 bases at V and 5 bases at J, with 8 bases between the two ends. CDR1 SEHNR and CDR2 FQNEAQ come from the germline V gene (reference sequence). The CDR3 spans 13 residues. CDR3 loop: CASSLVGHQPQHF. Here the CDR3 DNA reads TGTGCCAGCAGCTTGGTAGGGCATCAGCCCCAGCATTTT.

This chain links TRBV27 with TRBJ2-2, with a possible D match to TRBD2 (5 bases). Germline V lookup: CDR1 MNHEY, CDR2 SMNVEV (reference sequence). CDR3 length: 15 amino acids. Trimming cost V 2 bases and J 6 bases, with 13 bases left between them. The CDR3 here is CASSLARTGPGELFF. The CDR3 coding sequence is TGTGCCAGCAGTTTAGCCCGGACTGGTCCCGGGGAGCTGTTTTTT.